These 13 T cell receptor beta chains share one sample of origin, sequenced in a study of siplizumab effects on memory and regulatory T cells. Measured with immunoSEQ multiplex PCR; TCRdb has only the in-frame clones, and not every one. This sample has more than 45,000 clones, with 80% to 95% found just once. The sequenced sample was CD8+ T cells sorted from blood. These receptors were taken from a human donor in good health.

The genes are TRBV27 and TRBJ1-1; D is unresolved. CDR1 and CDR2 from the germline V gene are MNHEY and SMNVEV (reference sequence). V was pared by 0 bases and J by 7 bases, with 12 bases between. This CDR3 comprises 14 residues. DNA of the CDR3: TGTGCCAGCAGTTTATCGCCGCGAACCGTTGAAGCTTTCTTT. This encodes CASSLSPRTVEAFF.

CDR3 in amino acids: CASSLETGRIYEQYF. The CDR3 bases are TGTGCCAGCAGTTTAGAGACAGGCCGAATCTACGAGCAGTACTTC. The gene calls are TRBV27 and TRBJ2-7, with D perhaps TRBD1 (6 bases). Trimming shortened V by 2 bases and J by 3 bases, and 14 bases separated the two germline ends. Per the germline V gene, CDR1 is MNHEY and CDR2 is SMNVEV (reference sequence). The CDR3 extends over 15 amino acids.

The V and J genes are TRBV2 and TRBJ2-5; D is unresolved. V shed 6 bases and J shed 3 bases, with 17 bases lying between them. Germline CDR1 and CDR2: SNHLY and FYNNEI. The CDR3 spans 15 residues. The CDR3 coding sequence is TGTGCCAGCAGCGCAGTGGCCTCAGGCGAAGAGACCCAGTACTTC. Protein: CASSAVASGEETQYF.

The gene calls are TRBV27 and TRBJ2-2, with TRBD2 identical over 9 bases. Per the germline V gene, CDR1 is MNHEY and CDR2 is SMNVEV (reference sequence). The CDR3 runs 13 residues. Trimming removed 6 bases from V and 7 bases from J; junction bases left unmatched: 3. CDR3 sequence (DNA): TGTGCCAGCAGAGGACTAGCGATCGGGGAGCTGTTTTTT. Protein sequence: CASRGLAIGELFF.

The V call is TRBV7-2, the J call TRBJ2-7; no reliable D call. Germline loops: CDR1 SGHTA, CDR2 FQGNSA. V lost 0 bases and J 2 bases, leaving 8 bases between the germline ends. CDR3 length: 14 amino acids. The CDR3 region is CASSLAETAYEQYF. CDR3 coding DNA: TGTGCCAGCAGCTTAGCTGAAACGGCCTACGAGCAGTACTTC.

CDR3 sequence: CASSQGDESSYEQYF. CDR3 nucleotides: TGCGCCAGCAGCCAGGGGGACGAGAGCTCCTACGAGCAGTACTTC. The chain carries TRBV4-1 and TRBJ2-7; either TRBD1 or TRBD2 may supply D (5 bases each). V was cut by 3 bases and J by 0 bases, with 12 bases left in between. Germline assignment: CDR1 MGHRA and CDR2 YSYEKL. The CDR3 has 15 amino acids.

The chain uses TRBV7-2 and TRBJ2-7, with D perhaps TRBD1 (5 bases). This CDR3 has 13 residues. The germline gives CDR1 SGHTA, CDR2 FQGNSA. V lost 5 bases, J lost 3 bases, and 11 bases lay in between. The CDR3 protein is CASSPSQGYEQYF. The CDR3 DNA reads TGTGCCAGCAGCCCTTCGCAGGGCTACGAGCAGTACTTC.

The CDR3 here is CASSLPKNTGELFF. For the CDR3, the DNA is TGTGCCAGCTCACTACCGAAGAACACCGGGGAGCTGTTTTTT. This chain uses TRBV18 with TRBJ2-2; D remains unclear. The CDR3 runs 14 residues. CDR1 KGHSH and CDR2 LQKENI come from the germline V gene. The V end lost 4 bases, the J end lost 1 base, and 7 bases lay between the germline ends.

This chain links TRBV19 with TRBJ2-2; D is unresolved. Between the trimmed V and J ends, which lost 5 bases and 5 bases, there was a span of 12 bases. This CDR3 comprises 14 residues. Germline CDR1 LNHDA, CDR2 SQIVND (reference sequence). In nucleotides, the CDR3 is TGTGCCAGTAGTCCTGCCCTAAGGACCGGGGAGCTGTTTTTT. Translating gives CASSPALRTGELFF.

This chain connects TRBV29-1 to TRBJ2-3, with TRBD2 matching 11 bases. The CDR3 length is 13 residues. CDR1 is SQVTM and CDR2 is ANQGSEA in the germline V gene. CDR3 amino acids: CSGTSGATDTQYF. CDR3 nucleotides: TGCAGTGGGACTAGCGGCGCCACAGATACGCAGTATTTT.

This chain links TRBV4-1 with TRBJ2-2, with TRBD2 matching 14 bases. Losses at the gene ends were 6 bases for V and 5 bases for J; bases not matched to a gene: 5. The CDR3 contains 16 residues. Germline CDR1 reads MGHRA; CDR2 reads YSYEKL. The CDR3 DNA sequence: TGCGCCAGCAGGTGGACTAGCGGGAGGCAAACCGGGGAGCTGTTTTTT. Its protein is CASRWTSGRQTGELFF.

The CDR3 sequence is CASILGTNTEAFF. CDR3 coding DNA: TGTGCCAGCATACTCGGGACGAACACTGAAGCTTTCTTT. The rearrangement uses TRBV7-9 and TRBJ1-1; TRBD1 might be the D (5 bases). Germline V CDR1 and CDR2: SEHNR, FQNEAQ (reference sequence). Trimming removed 7 bases from V and 1 base from J, with 10 bases in between. The CDR3 loop spans 13 amino acids.

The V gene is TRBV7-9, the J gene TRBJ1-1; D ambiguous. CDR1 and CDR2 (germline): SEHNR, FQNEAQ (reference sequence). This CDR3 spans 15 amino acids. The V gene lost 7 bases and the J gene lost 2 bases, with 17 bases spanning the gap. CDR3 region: CASNSGVGINTEAFF. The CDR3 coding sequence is TGTGCCAGCAACTCCGGGGTGGGGATAAACACTGAAGCTTTCTTT.